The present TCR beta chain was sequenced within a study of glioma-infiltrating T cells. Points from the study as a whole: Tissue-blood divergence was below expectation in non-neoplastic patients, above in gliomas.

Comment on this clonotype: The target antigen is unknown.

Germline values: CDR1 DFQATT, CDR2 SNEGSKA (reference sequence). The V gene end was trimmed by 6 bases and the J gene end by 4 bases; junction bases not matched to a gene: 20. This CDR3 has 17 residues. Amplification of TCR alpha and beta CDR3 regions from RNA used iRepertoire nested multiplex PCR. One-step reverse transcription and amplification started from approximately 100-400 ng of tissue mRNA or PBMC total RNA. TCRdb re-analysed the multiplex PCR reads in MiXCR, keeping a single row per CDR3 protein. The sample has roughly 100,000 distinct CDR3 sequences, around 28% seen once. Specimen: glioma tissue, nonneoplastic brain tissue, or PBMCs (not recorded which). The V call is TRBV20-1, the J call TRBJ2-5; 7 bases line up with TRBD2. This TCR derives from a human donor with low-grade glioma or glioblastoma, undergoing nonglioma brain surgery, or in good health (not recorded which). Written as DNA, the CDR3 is TGCAGTGCAAACTCGATGAGCGGGGCCACATGGGGAGAGACCCAGTACTTC. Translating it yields CSANSMSGATWGETQYF.